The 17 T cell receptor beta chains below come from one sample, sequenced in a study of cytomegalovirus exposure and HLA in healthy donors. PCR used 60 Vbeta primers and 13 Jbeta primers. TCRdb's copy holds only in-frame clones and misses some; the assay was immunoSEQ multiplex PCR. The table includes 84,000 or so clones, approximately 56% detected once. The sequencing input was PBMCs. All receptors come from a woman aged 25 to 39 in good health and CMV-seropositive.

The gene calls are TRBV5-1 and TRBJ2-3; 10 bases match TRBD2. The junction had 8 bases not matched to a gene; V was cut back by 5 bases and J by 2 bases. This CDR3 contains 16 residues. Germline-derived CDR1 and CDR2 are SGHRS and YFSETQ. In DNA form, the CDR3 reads TGCGCCAGCAGGTTTCTAGCGGGGGCCGCCACAGATACGCAGTATTTT. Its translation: CASRFLAGAATDTQYF. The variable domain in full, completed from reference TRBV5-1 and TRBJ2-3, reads KAGVTQTPRYLIKTRGQQVTLSCSPISGHRSVSWYQQTPGQGLQFLFEYFSETQRNKGNFPGRFSGRQFSNSRSEMNVSTLELGDSALYLCASRFLAGAATDTQYFGPGTRLTVL.

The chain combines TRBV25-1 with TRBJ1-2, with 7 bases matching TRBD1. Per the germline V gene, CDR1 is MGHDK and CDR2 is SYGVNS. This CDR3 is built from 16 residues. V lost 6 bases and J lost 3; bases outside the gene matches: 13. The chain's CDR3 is CASSGSSGGLYYGYTF. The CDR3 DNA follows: TGTGCCAGCAGCGGATCCTCAGGGGGACTCTACTATGGCTACACCTTC.

CDR3 DNA sequence: TGTGCCAGCAGTAGACAGGGGGTCCCCGTTGGAAACACCATATATTTT. It is translated as CASSRQGVPVGNTIYF. The chain uses TRBV2 and TRBJ1-3; 9 nucleotides line up with TRBD1. CDR1 SNHLY and CDR2 FYNNEI come from the germline V gene. The CDR3 loop spans 16 amino acids. The V and J ends lost 5 bases and 3 bases, in that order; junction bases with no gene match: 8.

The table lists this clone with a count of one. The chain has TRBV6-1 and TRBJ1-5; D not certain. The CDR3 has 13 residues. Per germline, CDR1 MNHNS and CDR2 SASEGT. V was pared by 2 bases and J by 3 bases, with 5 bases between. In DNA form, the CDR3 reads TGTGCCAGCAGTGAAACACCCAATCAGCCCCAGCATTTT. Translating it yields CASSETPNQPQHF.

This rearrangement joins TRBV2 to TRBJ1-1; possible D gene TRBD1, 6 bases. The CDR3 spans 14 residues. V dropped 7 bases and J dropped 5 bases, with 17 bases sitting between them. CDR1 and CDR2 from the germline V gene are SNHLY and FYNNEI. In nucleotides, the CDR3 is TGTGCCAGCACGTCACTTTCAGGGGAAACTGAAGCTTTCTTT. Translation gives CASTSLSGETEAFF. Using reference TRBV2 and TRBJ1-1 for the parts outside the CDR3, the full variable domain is EPEVTQTPSHQVTQMGQEVILRCVPISNHLYFYWYRQILGQKVEFLVSFYNNEISEKSEIFDDQFSVERPDGSNFTLKIRSTKLEDSAMYFCASTSLSGETEAFFGQGTRLTVV.

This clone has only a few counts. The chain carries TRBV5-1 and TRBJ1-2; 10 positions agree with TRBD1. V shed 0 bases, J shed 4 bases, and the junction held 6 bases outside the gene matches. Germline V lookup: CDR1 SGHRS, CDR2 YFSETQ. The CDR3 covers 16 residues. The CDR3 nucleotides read TGCGCCAGCAGCTTGGGGTTCCGGGACAGGGGCTATGGCTACACCTTC. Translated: CASSLGFRDRGYGYTF.

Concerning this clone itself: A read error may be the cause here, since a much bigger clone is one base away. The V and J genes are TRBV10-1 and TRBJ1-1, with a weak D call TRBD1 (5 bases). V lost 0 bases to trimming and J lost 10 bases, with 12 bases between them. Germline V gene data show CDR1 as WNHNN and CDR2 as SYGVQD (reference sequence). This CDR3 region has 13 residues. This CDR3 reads CASSESQGCRAFF. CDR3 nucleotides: TGCGCCAGCAGTGAGTCTCAGGGCTGTCGAGCTTTCTTT.

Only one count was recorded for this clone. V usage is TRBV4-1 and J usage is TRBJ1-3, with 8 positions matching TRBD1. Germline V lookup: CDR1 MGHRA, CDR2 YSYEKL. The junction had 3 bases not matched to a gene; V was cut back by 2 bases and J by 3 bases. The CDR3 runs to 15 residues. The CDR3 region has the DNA TGCGCCAGCAGCCAAACAGGGGGAGGTGGAAACACCATATATTTT. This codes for CASSQTGGGGNTIYF.

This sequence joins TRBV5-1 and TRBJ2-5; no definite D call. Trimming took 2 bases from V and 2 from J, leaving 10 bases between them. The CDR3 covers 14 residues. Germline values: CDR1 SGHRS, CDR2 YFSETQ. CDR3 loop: CASSLGTAQETQYF. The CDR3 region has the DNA TGCGCCAGCAGCTTAGGCACAGCACAAGAGACCCAGTACTTC.

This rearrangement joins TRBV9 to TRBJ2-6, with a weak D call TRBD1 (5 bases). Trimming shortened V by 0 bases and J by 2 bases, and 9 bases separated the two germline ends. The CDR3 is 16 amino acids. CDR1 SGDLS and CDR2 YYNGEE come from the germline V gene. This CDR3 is CASSVGQGAGANVLTF. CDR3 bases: TGTGCCAGCAGCGTAGGCCAAGGGGCTGGGGCCAACGTCCTGACTTTC.

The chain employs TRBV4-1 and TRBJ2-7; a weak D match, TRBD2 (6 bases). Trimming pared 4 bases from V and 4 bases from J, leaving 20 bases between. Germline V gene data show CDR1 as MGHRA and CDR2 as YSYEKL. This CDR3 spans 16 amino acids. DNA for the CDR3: TGCGCCAGCAGCCGGGGGGAGGCGCGGGGTAGGTACGAGCAGTACTTC. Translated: CASSRGEARGRYEQYF.

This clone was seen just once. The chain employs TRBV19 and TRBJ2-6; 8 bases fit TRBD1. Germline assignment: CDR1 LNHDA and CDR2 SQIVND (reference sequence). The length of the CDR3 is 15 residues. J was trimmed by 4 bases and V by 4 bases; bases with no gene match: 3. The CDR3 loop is CASSTQGAGANVLTF. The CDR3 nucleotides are TGTGCCAGTAGTACGCAGGGGGCCGGGGCCAACGTCCTGACTTTC.

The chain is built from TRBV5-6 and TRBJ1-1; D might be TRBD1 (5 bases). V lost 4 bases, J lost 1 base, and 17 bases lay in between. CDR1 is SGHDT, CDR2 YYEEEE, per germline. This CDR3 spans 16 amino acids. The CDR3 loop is CASSQLNRRENTEAFF. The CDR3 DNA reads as TGTGCCAGCAGCCAACTGAACAGGCGCGAGAACACTGAAGCTTTCTTT.

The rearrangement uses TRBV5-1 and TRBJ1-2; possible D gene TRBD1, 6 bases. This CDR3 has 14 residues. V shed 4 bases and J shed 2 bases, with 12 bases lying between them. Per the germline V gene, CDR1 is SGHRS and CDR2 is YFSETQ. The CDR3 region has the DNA TGCGCCAGCAGCGTACCGGGACAAAACTATGGCTACACCTTC. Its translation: CASSVPGQNYGYTF.

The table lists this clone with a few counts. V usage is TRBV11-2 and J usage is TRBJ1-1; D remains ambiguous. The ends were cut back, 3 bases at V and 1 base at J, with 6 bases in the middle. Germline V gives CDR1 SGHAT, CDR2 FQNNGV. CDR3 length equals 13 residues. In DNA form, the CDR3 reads TGTGCCAGCAGCTTTACAGAGAACACTGAAGCTTTCTTT. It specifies CASSFTENTEAFF.

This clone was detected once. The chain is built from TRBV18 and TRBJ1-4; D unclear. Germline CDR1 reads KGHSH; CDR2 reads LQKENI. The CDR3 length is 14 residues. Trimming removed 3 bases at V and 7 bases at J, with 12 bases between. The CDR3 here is CASSPGGRSEKLFF. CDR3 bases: TGTGCCAGCTCACCCGGAGGGAGGAGTGAAAAACTGTTTTTT.

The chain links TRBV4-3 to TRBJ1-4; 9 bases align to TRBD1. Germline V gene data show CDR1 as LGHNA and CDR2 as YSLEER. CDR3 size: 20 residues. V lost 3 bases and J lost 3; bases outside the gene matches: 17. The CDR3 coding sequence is TGCGCCAGCAGCCAGACACCCCGGACAGGGGATGGGGTGTCTAATGAAAAACTGTTTTTT. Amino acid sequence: CASSQTPRTGDGVSNEKLFF.